These 13 T cell receptor beta chains were all obtained from the same sample, sequenced in a study of graft-versus-host responses after intestinal transplantation. Clones were sequenced by immunoSEQ multiplex PCR, and TCRdb holds only the in-frame ones, with some missing. The sample consists of tens of thousands of clones, 90% to 95% of them appearing once. Here the sequenced sample was PBMCs, taken approximately ten weeks after intestinal transplant. These receptor sequences come from a human patient who received an intestinal transplant, so some T cells may come from the graft donor.

This clone was picked up one time. The rearrangement links TRBV4-3 to TRBJ1-2; D uncertain. V shed 0 bases and J shed 5 bases, with 13 bases lying between them. The CDR3 runs 15 residues. From germline, CDR1 is LGHNA and CDR2 YSLEER. The CDR3 region is CASSQDLATEYGYTF. Written as DNA, the CDR3 is TGCGCCAGCAGCCAAGATCTAGCCACAGAATATGGCTACACCTTC.

The chain combines TRBV4-2 with TRBJ1-1, with D perhaps matching TRBD1 (5 bases). V was pared by 7 bases and J by 5 bases, with 26 bases between. Germline loops: CDR1 LGHNA, CDR2 YNFKEQ. This CDR3 contains 17 residues. For the CDR3, the DNA is TGTGCCAGCACTCGACAACCGTCAGGGCGGGGTGGAACTGAAGCTTTCTTT. It codes for CASTRQPSGRGGTEAFF.

The V call is TRBV11-2, the J call TRBJ1-2, with 9 positions matching TRBD1. Trimming cost V 5 bases and J 0 bases; bases outside gene matches: 4. Germline V gene data show CDR1 as SGHAT and CDR2 as FQNNGV. CDR3 size: 15 residues. CDR3 sequence: CASSPTGGTNYGYTF. CDR3 DNA: TGTGCCAGCAGCCCGACAGGGGGTACTAACTATGGCTACACCTTC.

This chain connects TRBV6-5 to TRBJ2-7; weak D call: TRBD2 (6 bases). Trimming took 6 bases from V and 2 from J, leaving 14 bases between them. The CDR3 length is 14 residues. The germline V gene has CDR1 MNHEY and CDR2 SVGAGI. The CDR3 is CASRSGLFPYEQYF. CDR3 coding DNA: TGTGCCAGCAGGTCGGGACTGTTTCCCTACGAGCAGTACTTC.

The chain links TRBV5-1 to TRBJ2-7; a weak D match, TRBD1 (5 bases). There are 16 residues in the CDR3. The V gene lost 0 bases and the J gene lost 2 bases, with 15 bases spanning the gap. Germline V gene sequence: CDR1 SGHRS, CDR2 YFSETQ. CDR3 protein: CASSLEFGRTTYEQYF. The DNA of the CDR3 is TGCGCCAGCAGCTTGGAGTTCGGCAGGACAACCTACGAGCAGTACTTC.

This chain connects TRBV9 to TRBJ1-2; D is ambiguous. Per germline, CDR1 SGDLS and CDR2 YYNGEE. The CDR3 extends over 12 amino acids. V lost 3 bases and J 5 bases, leaving 8 bases between the germline ends. CDR3 sequence: CASSEYSYGYTF. The CDR3 region has the DNA TGTGCCAGCAGCGAGTACAGTTATGGCTACACCTTC.

This sequence joins TRBV11-2 and TRBJ2-7; a possible D gene is TRBD2 (6 bases). This CDR3 spans 13 amino acids. Deletions cut 7 bases from V and 3 bases from J, with 13 bases between. Per the germline V gene, CDR1 is SGHAT and CDR2 is FQNNGV. The CDR3 here is CASKTTEGYEQYF. In nucleotides, the CDR3 is TGTGCCAGCAAGACCACGGAGGGCTACGAGCAGTACTTC.

Written as DNA, the CDR3 is TGTGCCAGCACGGGTAGCGAGTACAATGAGCAGTTCTTC. Its protein product is CASTGSEYNEQFF. The V call is TRBV6-1, the J call TRBJ2-1, with a weak D call TRBD2 (5 bases). Germline V gene lookup returns CDR1 MNHNS and CDR2 SASEGT. The length of the CDR3 is 13 residues. V gave up 7 bases and J gave up 4 bases, with 11 bases separating them.

The chain is built from TRBV5-8 and TRBJ2-1; 8 nucleotides align to TRBD1. CDR1 and CDR2 from the germline V gene are SGHTS and YDEGEE. This CDR3 comprises 15 residues. Trimming at V came to 1 base and at J to 4 bases, leaving 4 bases not matched to a gene. CDR3 DNA: TGTGCCAGCAGCTTGACCGGGACAGGATACAATGAGCAGTTCTTC. Amino acids: CASSLTGTGYNEQFF.

V is TRBV5-5 and J is TRBJ2-1, with no clear D. The CDR3 covers 11 residues. The germline V and J ends were trimmed by 3 bases and 2 bases, with 0 bases remaining between them. CDR1 is SGHKS and CDR2 is YYEKEE in the germline V gene (reference sequence). Written as DNA, the CDR3 is TGTGCCAGCAGCTCCTACAATGAGCAGTTCTTC. Its translation: CASSSYNEQFF.

DNA of the CDR3: TGTGCCAGCAGCTTAGATATTGGATCTTGGACGAGATCCTACGAGCAGTACTTC. Translated: CASSLDIGSWTRSYEQYF. The chain couples TRBV11-2 to TRBJ2-7; D remains ambiguous. Germline V gene sequence: CDR1 SGHAT, CDR2 FQNNGV. The CDR3 is made up of 18 amino acids. V was pared by 0 bases and J by 1 base, with 19 bases between.

The chain joins TRBV9 to TRBJ2-2; D gene uncertain. Between the trimmed V and J ends, which lost 4 bases and 2 bases, there was a span of 3 bases. This CDR3 region has 12 residues. Germline V gives CDR1 SGDLS, CDR2 YYNGEE. The CDR3 nucleotides are TGTGCCAGCAGCCCCAACACCGGGGAGCTGTTTTTT. Translation gives CASSPNTGELFF.

This sequence joins TRBV25-1 and TRBJ2-5; D is ambiguous. The better agreement between TRBJ2-7 and the DNA end casts doubt on the J call. From germline, CDR1 is MGHDK and CDR2 SYGVNS. This CDR3 comprises 15 residues. CDR3 bases: TGTGCCAGCAGTGAGAACCATCGTAGGTCCTACGAGCAGTACTTC. It translates to CASSENHRRSYEQYF.